A selection of T cell receptor beta chains follows, all from one sample in a study of blood T cells in healthy people across ages. From the 5' RACE reads, TCRdb called clonotypes with MiXCR, one entry per CDR3 protein. The data hold some 710,000 distinct CDR3 sequences, with 46% observed a single time. Sequenced input: blood. The source is an elderly man in good health. Both conserved end residues are trimmed from each CDR3. Where a row states a size, it is once, few, many or the class of an expanded clone; other rows omit it.

v_gene,abundance,CDR3aa
TRBV10-3,few,AISAAMTGLDEKLF
TRBV7-3,few,ASSPHEGLAGDTQY
TRBV5-6,few,ASSFDWDEQF
TRBV20-1,few,SFRACGEGETQY
TRBV7-9,few,ASSRPTSGTSYEQY
TRBV6-2/TRBV6-3,.,ASSLRWTSGAGGHEQY
TRBV4-2,.,ASSQTVTEQY
TRBV5-1,few,ASSAGTSLATDTQY
TRBV9,.,ASSVSGTAGGYT
TRBV20-1,.,SAGRGGGTQPQH